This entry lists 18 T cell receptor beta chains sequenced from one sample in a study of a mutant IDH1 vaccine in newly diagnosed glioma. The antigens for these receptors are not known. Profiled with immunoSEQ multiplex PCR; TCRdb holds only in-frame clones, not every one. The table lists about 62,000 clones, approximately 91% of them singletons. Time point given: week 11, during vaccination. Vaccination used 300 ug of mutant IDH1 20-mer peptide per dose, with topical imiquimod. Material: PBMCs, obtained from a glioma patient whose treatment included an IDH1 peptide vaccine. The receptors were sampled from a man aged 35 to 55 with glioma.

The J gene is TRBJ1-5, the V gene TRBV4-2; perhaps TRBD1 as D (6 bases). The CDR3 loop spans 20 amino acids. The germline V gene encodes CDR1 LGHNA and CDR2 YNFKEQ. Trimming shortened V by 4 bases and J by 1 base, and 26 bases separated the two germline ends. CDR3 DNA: TGTGCCAGCAGCCCGGACAGCTTTGTAAACGAGTATTTGAGCAATCAGCCCCAGCATTTT. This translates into CASSPDSFVNEYLSNQPQHF.

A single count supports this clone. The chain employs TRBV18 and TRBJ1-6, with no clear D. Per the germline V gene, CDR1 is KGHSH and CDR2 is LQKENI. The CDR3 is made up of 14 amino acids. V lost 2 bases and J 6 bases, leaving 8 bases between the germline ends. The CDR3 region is CASSPGRSNSPLHF. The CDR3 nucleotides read TGTGCCAGCTCACCAGGACGGAGTAATTCACCCCTCCACTTT.

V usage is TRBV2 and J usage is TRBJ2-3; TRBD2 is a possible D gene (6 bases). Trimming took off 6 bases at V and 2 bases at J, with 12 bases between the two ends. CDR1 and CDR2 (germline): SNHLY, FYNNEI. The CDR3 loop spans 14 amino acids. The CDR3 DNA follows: TGTGCCAGCAGGGCGCTAGCGAACACAGATACGCAGTATTTT. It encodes CASRALANTDTQYF.

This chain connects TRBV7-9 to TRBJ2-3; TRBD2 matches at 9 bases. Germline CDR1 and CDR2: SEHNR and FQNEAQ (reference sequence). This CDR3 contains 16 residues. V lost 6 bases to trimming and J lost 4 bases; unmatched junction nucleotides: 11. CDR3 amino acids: CASRPPTAGGPDTQYF. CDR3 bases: TGTGCCAGCAGACCCCCGACAGCGGGGGGCCCAGATACGCAGTATTTT.

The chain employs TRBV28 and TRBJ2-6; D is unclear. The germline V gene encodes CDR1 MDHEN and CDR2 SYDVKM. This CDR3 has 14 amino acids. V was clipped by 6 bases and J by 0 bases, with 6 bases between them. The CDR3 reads CASSLSSGANVLTF. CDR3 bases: TGTGCCAGCAGCTTGAGCTCTGGGGCCAACGTCCTGACTTTC.

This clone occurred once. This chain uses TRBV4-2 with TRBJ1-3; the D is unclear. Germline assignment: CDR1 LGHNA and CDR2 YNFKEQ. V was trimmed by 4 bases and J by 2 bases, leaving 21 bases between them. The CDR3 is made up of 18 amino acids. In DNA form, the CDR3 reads TGTGCCAGCAGCCCAAATGAAACCCCGGGGTGGGCTGGAAACACCATATATTTT. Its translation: CASSPNETPGWAGNTIYF.

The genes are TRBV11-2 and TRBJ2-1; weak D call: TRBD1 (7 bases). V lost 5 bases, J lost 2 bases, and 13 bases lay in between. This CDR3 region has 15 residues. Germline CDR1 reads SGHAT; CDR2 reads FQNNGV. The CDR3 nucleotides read TGTGCCAGCAGCGCGGAGGGGGCACCCTACAATGAGCAGTTCTTC. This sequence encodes CASSAEGAPYNEQFF.

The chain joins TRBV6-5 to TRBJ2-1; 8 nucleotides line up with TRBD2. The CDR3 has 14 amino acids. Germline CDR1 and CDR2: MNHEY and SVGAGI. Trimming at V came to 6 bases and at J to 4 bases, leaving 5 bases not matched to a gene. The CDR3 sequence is CASRSLAGYNEQFF. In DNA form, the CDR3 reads TGTGCCAGCAGATCGCTAGCGGGTTACAATGAGCAGTTCTTC.

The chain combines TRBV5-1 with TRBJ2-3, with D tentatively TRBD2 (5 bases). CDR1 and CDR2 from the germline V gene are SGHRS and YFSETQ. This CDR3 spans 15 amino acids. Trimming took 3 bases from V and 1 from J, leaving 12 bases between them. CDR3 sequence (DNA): TGCGCCAGCAGCTCTGGGGTCGGGGGCACAGATACGCAGTATTTT. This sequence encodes CASSSGVGGTDTQYF.

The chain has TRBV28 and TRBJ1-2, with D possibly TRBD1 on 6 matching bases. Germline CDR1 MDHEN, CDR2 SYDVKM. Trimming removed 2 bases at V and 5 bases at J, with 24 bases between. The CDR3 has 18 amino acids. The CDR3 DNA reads TGTGCCAGCAGTTTAATCCCCGCAGGACAGCTCAGACCTTATGGCTACACCTTC. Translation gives CASSLIPAGQLRPYGYTF.

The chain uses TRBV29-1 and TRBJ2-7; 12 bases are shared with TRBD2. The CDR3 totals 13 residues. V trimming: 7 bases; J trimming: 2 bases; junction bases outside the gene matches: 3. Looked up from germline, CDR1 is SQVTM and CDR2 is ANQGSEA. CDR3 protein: CSAGLAGPYEQYF. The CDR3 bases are TGCAGCGCTGGACTAGCGGGACCCTACGAGCAGTACTTC.

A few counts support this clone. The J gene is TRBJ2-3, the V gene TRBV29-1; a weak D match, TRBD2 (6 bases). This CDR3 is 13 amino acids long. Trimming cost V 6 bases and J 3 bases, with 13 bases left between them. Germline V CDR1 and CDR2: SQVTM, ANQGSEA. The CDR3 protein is CSVDQLATDTQYF. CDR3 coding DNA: TGCAGCGTGGATCAACTAGCTACAGATACGCAGTATTTT.

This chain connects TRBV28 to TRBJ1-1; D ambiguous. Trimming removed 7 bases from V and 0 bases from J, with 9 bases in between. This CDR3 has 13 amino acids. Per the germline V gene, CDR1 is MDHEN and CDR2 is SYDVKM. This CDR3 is CASTLLMNTEAFF. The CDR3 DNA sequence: TGTGCCAGCACTCTATTAATGAACACTGAAGCTTTCTTT.

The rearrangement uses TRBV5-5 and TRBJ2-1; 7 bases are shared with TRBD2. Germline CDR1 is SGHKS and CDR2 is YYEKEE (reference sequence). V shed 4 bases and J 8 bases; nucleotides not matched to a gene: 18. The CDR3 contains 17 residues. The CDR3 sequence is CASSKNIVGTIEDEQFF. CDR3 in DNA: TGTGCCAGCAGCAAAAATATCGTTGGGACTATCGAGGATGAGCAGTTCTTC.

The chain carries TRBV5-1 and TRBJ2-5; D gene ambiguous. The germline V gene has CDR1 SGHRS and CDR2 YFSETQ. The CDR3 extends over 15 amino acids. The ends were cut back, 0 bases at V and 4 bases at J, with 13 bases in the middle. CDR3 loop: CASSLVPQQLETQYF. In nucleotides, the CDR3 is TGCGCCAGCAGCTTGGTACCCCAGCAATTAGAGACCCAGTACTTC.

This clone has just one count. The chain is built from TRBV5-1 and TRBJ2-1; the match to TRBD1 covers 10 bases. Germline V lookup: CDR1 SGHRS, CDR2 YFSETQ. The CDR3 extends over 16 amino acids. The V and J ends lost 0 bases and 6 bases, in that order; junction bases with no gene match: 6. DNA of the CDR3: TGCGCCAGCAGCTTGGGTAGGACAGGGGGACTCAATGAGCAGTTCTTC. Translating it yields CASSLGRTGGLNEQFF.

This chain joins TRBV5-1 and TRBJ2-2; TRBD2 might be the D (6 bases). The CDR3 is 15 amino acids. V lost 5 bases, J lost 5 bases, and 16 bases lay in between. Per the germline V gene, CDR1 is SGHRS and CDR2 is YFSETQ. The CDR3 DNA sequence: TGCGCCAGCAGTTGGACCGGGAGTGGGACCGGGGAGCTGTTTTTT. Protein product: CASSWTGSGTGELFF.

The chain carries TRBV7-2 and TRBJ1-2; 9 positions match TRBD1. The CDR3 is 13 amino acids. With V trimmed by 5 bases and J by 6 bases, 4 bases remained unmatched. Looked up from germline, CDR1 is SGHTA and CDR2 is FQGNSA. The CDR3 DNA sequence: TGTGCCAGCAGCCGCGGGACAGGGAATGGCTACACCTTC. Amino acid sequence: CASSRGTGNGYTF.